The clone carrying this T cell receptor (beta chain) was seen only a few times. Its antigen is unknown. Expressed TCRB transcripts were sequenced because the entire RNA isolate underwent reverse transcription. TCRdb keeps only in-frame clones here, not all; method: immunoSEQ multiplex PCR. The table records 300,000 to 400,000 clones, approximately 9.9% of them present only once. Sort purity for all populations was recorded as exceeding 98%. This sample is drawn from a study of beta chain features in type 1 diabetes. Study-level background: Healthy donors and patients showed comparable age, gender and cell yields. In all, about 100,000,000 sorted cells from all samples were analyzed. Study outcomes and limitations: When Type 1 diabetes patients were examined, their TCRB CDR3s proved moderately but significantly shorter in all four CD4+ subsets.

V lost 4 bases, J lost 0 bases, and 8 bases stayed unmatched. This CDR3 is 16 amino acids long. In germline, CDR1 is MNHEY, CDR2 SMNVEV (reference sequence). The chain joins TRBV27 to TRBJ1-2; 7 positions match TRBD1. The specimen was central memory CD4+ T cells from blood. The TCR sequence derives from a man aged 25 to 40 with type 1 diabetes. CDR3 in amino acids: CASSSPGQTSNYGYTF. CDR3 DNA sequence: TGTGCCAGCAGTTCCCCGGGACAGACCTCTAACTATGGCTACACCTTC.